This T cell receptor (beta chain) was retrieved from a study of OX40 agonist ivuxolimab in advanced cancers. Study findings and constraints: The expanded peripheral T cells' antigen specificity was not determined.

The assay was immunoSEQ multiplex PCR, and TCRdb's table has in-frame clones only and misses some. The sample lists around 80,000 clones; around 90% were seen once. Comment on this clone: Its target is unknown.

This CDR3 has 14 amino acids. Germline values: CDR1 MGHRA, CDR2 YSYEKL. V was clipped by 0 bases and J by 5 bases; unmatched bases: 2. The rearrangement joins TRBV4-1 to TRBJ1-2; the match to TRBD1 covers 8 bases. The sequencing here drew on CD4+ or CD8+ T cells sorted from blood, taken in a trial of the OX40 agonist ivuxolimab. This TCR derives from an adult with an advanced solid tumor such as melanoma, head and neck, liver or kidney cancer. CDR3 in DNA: TGCGCCAGCAGCCAAGAGGGACAGGCGTATGGCTACACCTTC. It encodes CASSQEGQAYGYTF.